Listed here are 31 T cell receptor beta chains from one sample, sequenced in a study of T cells in women clearing cervical HPV infection. Profiling relied on immunoSEQ multiplex PCR, and the TCRdb table lists in-frame clones only, not all of them. The sample table includes approximately 16,000 clones. Sample: blood buffy coat. The receptors were gathered from a woman aged 18 to 75 with a cervical HPV16 infection that either progressed to CIN3+ or cleared (not recorded which).

As to this clone: The CDR3 extends 3 residues past the end of the read, so its final part is completed from the germline J gene. This chain links TRBV10-3 with TRBJ1-2; D is unclear. CDR3 length equals 14 residues. Trimming took off 4 bases at V and 0 bases at J, with 9 bases between the two ends. The germline CDR1 and CDR2 sequences are ENHRY and SYGVKD. The covered CDR3 bases are TGTGCCATCAGTGTCCAGCGAGCTAACTATGGC. This encodes CAISVQRANYG. The full CDR3 reads CAISVQRANYGYTF.

Concerning this clone itself: The CDR3 end lies 3 residues beyond the end of the read and is filled in from the germline J gene. This sequence joins TRBV19 and TRBJ2-2, with D possibly TRBD1 on 6 matching bases. The CDR3 runs 14 residues. The germline V and J ends were trimmed by 7 bases and 9 bases, with 18 bases remaining between them. Germline V gene data show CDR1 as LNHDA and CDR2 as SQIVND (reference sequence). The CDR3 sequence is CASTTGYKVWELFF. The CDR3 bases that were read are TGTGCCAGTACTACAGGGTATAAGGTCTGGGAG.

A remark on this clone: The read ends 3 residues early relative to the CDR3; the germline J gene fills the gap. This sequence joins TRBV3-1 (or the pseudogene TRBV3-2) and TRBJ2-7; D perhaps matches TRBD1 (6 bases). The V gene's germline CDR1 is LGHDT and CDR2 YNNKEL (reference sequence). The CDR3 has 15 amino acids. Trimming removed 0 bases at V and 4 bases at J, with 13 bases between. The CDR3: CASSQEGALGYEQYF. The sequenced part of the CDR3 DNA is TGTGCCAGCAGCCAAGAGGGGGCTTTGGGGTACGAG.

Comments on this clone: The junction departs from the called germline gene at one end, perhaps through a read error. The read ends 3 residues early relative to the CDR3; the germline J gene fills the gap. V is TRBV4-2 and J is TRBJ2-3, with D perhaps TRBD2 (5 bases). The CDR3 totals 14 residues. Per the germline V gene, CDR1 is LGHNA and CDR2 is YNFKEQ. The DNA read from the CDR3 is TGCGCCAGCAGCCAAGTATCGGGGTCGAATACG. As protein: CASSQVSGSNT. The whole CDR3 region reads CASSQVSGSNTQYF.

A remark on this clone: At one of its ends the junction is not consistent with the germline gene, which may arise from a read error. The CDR3 end falls 3 residues outside the read, so it is completed with the germline J gene. The J gene is TRBJ1-2, the V gene TRBV6-2 or TRBV6-3; D unresolved. CDR3 length equals 13 residues. Germline lookup yields CDR1 MNHEY and CDR2 SVGEGT. The part of the CDR3 DNA that was read is TGTGCCAGCAGTCCCGGACTAGCGTATGAC. Translated: CASSPGLAYD. The whole CDR3 reads CASSPGLAYDYTF.

Comments on this clone: Sequencing ends 3 residues short of the CDR3 end; the germline J gene provides the rest. V gene TRBV20-1 combines with J gene TRBJ2-3; 11 bases agree with TRBD1. J gave up 8 bases and V 2 bases, and 12 bases lay outside the gene matches. Germline V lookup: CDR1 DFQATT, CDR2 SNEGSKA (reference sequence). The CDR3 loop spans 16 amino acids. The sequenced CDR3 bases are TGCAGTGCTAGATCCGGACAGGGGGCGTTAAGGGGTACG. Translated: CSARSGQGALRGT. The CDR3 as a whole reads CSARSGQGALRGTQYF.

About this clone itself: Read data end 3 residues before the CDR3 end; the end is taken from the germline J gene. This chain links TRBV2 with TRBJ2-2, with D hard to call. CDR3 length: 14 residues. CDR1 and CDR2 from the germline V gene are SNHLY and FYNNEI. The V end lost 7 bases, the J end lost 0 bases, and 9 bases lay between the germline ends. The CDR3 sequence: CASIRSANTGELFF. The sequenced part of the CDR3 DNA is TGTGCCAGCATCCGGTCCGCGAACACCGGGGAG.

For this clone: Sequencing ends 3 residues short of the CDR3 end; the germline J gene provides the rest. V gene TRBV7-9 combines with J gene TRBJ2-5; 7 bases fit TRBD1. The CDR3 extends over 15 amino acids. Germline assignment: CDR1 SEHNR and CDR2 FQNEAQ (reference sequence). The CDR3: CASSFLRQGVGTQYF. The sequenced part of the CDR3 DNA is TGTGCCAGCAGCTTTCTCCGGCAGGGGGTGGGTACC.

Regarding this clone: The sequence runs out 3 residues before the end of the CDR3; the remainder is reconstructed from the germline J gene. This chain joins TRBV28 and TRBJ2-7; D uncertain. The CDR3 contains 12 residues. V was clipped by 9 bases and J by 0 bases, with 9 bases between them. In germline, CDR1 is MDHEN, CDR2 SYDVKM. CDR3 DNA, as far as it was read: TGTGCCAGTACAACGAGCTCCTACGAG. It codes for CASTTSSYE. The full CDR3 reads CASTTSSYEQYF.

A remark on this clone: The read terminates 3 residues ahead of where the CDR3 ends, so the germline J gene completes it. This rearrangement joins TRBV5-4 to TRBJ1-2, with D perhaps TRBD1 (6 bases). This CDR3 is built from 13 residues. CDR1 and CDR2 from the germline V gene are SGHNT and YYREEE (reference sequence). Trimming took off 3 bases at V and 2 bases at J, with 8 bases between the two ends. The CDR3 DNA, read in part, is TGTGCCAGCAGCTGGACAGAGAACTATGGC. Translation: CASSWTENYG. The entire CDR3 protein reads CASSWTENYGYTF.

To note about this clone: The CDR3 goes on 3 residues after the read ends, and that part is filled in from the germline J gene. The rearrangement uses TRBV20-1 and TRBJ2-7; 8 bases line up with TRBD1. J gave up 0 bases and V 0 bases, and 13 bases lay outside the gene matches. CDR1 and CDR2 (germline): DFQATT, SNEGSKA (reference sequence). The CDR3 runs to 18 residues. CDR3 sequence: CSARDRDRTVTGSYEQYF. CDR3 bases read: TGCAGTGCTAGAGACCGGGACAGGACAGTAACAGGCTCCTACGAG.

Of note for this clone: The read terminates 3 residues before the CDR3 end, so the remaining end is supplied by the germline J gene. This chain links TRBV19 with TRBJ2-3; perhaps TRBD2 as D (5 bases). This CDR3 has 16 amino acids. Germline assignment: CDR1 LNHDA and CDR2 SQIVND (reference sequence). The DNA read from the CDR3 is TGTGCCAGTAGTATAGCACCGGGTTCGGGGAAAGAGACG. Protein: CASSIAPGSGKET. The full CDR3 reads CASSIAPGSGKETQYF.

Turning to this clone: The CDR3 end falls 3 residues outside the read, so it is completed with the germline J gene. The chain recombines TRBV5-6 with TRBJ1-2; tentatively, D is TRBD1 (5 bases). The CDR3 spans 13 residues. Germline CDR1 reads SGHDT; CDR2 reads YYEEEE. The CDR3 sequence is CASSSTVERGYTF. CDR3 bases read: TGTGCCAGCAGCTCGACAGTAGAGAGGGGC.

Regarding this clone: The read stops 3 residues short of the end of the CDR3; the missing end is completed from the germline J gene. V is TRBV7-2 and J is TRBJ1-1; 8 bases align to TRBD1. The CDR3 covers 12 residues. Germline-derived CDR1 and CDR2 are SGHTA and FQGNSA. The CDR3 sequence: CASSPGQGKAFF. The CDR3 DNA, read in part, is TGTGCCAGCAGCCCTGGACAGGGTAAG. Full variable domain (missing parts from reference TRBV7-2 and TRBJ1-1): GAGVSQSPSNKVTEKGKDVELRCDPISGHTALYWYRQSLGQGLEFLIYFQGNSAPDKSGLPSDRFSAERTGGSVSTLTIQRTQQEDSAVYLCASSPGQGKAFFGQGTRLTVV.

About this clone: Read sequence stops 3 residues before the CDR3 end, and the germline J gene provides the missing end. The genes are TRBV20-1 and TRBJ2-7; 11 bases align to TRBD2. Germline CDR1 and CDR2: DFQATT and SNEGSKA (reference sequence). The CDR3 runs to 17 residues. V lost 2 bases, J lost 0 bases, and 9 bases stayed unmatched. The DNA read from the CDR3 is TGCAGTGCTAGACCTTACCTAGCGGGAGGACTCTCCTACGAG. Amino acids: CSARPYLAGGLSYE. The entire CDR3 protein is CSARPYLAGGLSYEQYF.

Concerning this clone: The read stops 3 residues short of the end of the CDR3; the missing end is completed from the germline J gene. V usage is TRBV2 and J usage is TRBJ2-3, with 8 nucleotides matching TRBD2. The V and J ends lost 2 bases and 4 bases, in that order; junction bases with no gene match: 8. Germline CDR1 reads SNHLY; CDR2 reads FYNNEI. The CDR3 loop spans 16 amino acids. The part of the CDR3 DNA that was read is TGTGCCAGCAGTGAATGGGGGACTAGAGGGGCAGATACG. It yields the protein CASSEWGTRGADT. The full-length CDR3 reads as CASSEWGTRGADTQYF.

A note on this clone: The read gets to within 3 residues of the CDR3 end, and the germline J gene fills in the rest. The chain is built from TRBV19 and TRBJ2-5; 10 bases agree with TRBD1. CDR1 and CDR2 from the germline V gene are LNHDA and SQIVND (reference sequence). The CDR3 length is 15 residues. The junction had 8 bases not matched to a gene; V was cut back by 4 bases and J by 6 bases. The CDR3 DNA, read in part, is TGTGCCAGTAGTAATAAGGGACAGGGGATGAAGACC. Its translation is CASSNKGQGMKT. The entire CDR3 reads CASSNKGQGMKTQYF.

Concerning this clone: The CDR3 end lies 3 residues beyond the end of the read and is filled in from the germline J gene. The V call is TRBV19, the J call TRBJ2-7, with TRBD1 identical over 8 bases. Germline values: CDR1 LNHDA, CDR2 SQIVND (reference sequence). Trimming removed 3 bases from V and 4 bases from J; junction bases left unmatched: 8. This CDR3 contains 15 residues. The covered CDR3 bases are TGTGCCAGTAGTATCCTCCAGGGGGCGCTTTACGAG. It is translated as CASSILQGALYE. The whole CDR3 protein reads CASSILQGALYEQYF.

As regards this clone: The observed sequence ends 3 residues before the CDR3 terminus, with the missing tail filled in from the germline J gene. The gene calls are TRBV11-2 and TRBJ2-3; possible D gene TRBD1, 5 bases. Germline V gene data show CDR1 as SGHAT and CDR2 as FQNNGV. V gave up 1 base and J gave up 2 bases, with 10 bases separating them. The CDR3 totals 15 residues. CDR3 in amino acids: CASSLGGGDTDTQYF. Partial CDR3 DNA: TGTGCCAGCAGCTTAGGGGGCGGTGACACAGATACG.

Of note for this clone: Read sequence stops 3 residues before the CDR3 end, and the germline J gene provides the missing end. This chain connects TRBV6-2 or TRBV6-3 to TRBJ2-3; 7 nucleotides match TRBD1. The V segment lost 0 bases and the J segment 1 base; nucleotides outside the gene matches: 7. This CDR3 spans 17 amino acids. Per germline, CDR1 MNHEY and CDR2 SVGEGT. CDR3 DNA, as far as it was read: TGTGCCAGCAGTTACTCGAGCAGGGGGTCCCGCACAGATACG. Translated: CASSYSSRGSRTDT. The full-length CDR3 reads as CASSYSSRGSRTDTQYF.

About this clone: Read data end 3 residues before the CDR3 end; the end is taken from the germline J gene. V usage is TRBV14 and J usage is TRBJ2-7, with D unclear. Germline V gene lookup returns CDR1 SGHDN and CDR2 FVKESK. The CDR3 length is 13 residues. Trimming shortened V by 4 bases and J by 5 bases, and 12 bases separated the two germline ends. The CDR3 bases that were read are TGTGCCAGCAGCCGACCAGCGAATGACGAG. It translates to CASSRPANDE. In full, the CDR3 is CASSRPANDEQYF.

As for this clone: The read finishes 3 residues shy of the CDR3 end, and the germline J gene is used to complete it. V usage is TRBV20-1 and J usage is TRBJ1-1; the D is unclear. Trimming shortened V by 6 bases and J by 6 bases, and 17 bases separated the two germline ends. CDR3 length equals 13 residues. Germline CDR1 reads DFQATT; CDR2 reads SNEGSKA (reference sequence). The CDR3 protein is CSAAKGGRPEAFF. CDR3 DNA (partial): TGCAGTGCAGCAAAAGGTGGCAGGCCTGAA.

In the case of this clone: The CDR3 end lies 3 residues beyond the end of the read and is filled in from the germline J gene. The V gene is TRBV7-9, the J gene TRBJ2-3; the D gene is possibly TRBD2 (6 bases). Germline lookup yields CDR1 SEHNR and CDR2 FQNEAQ (reference sequence). The CDR3 extends over 15 amino acids. V lost 2 bases to trimming and J lost 2 bases, with 11 bases between them. The sequenced part of the CDR3 DNA is TGTGCCAGCAGCTTAAGGCGGGGATTCACAGATACG. Its translation is CASSLRRGFTDT. The CDR3 in its entirety is CASSLRRGFTDTQYF.

As concerns this clone: With the read ending 3 residues before the CDR3 end, the germline J gene is used to fill in that end. The chain carries TRBV15 and TRBJ2-3; the D gene is possibly TRBD1 (6 bases). The germline V and J ends were trimmed by 3 bases and 1 base, with 11 bases remaining between them. Germline values: CDR1 LNHNV, CDR2 YYDKDF (reference sequence). CDR3 length: 15 residues. The sequenced CDR3 bases are TGTGCCACCAGCAGTACAGGGCATGGCACAGATACG. Amino acid sequence: CATSSTGHGTDT. The full CDR3 protein is CATSSTGHGTDTQYF.

CDR3 DNA (partial): TGCAGTGCTAGGGGATGGGACAGGGAGGTATGGGAGACG. Its protein product is CSARGWDREVWET. The entire CDR3 protein reads CSARGWDREVWETQYF. This chain connects TRBV20-1 to TRBJ2-3; the match to TRBD1 covers 9 bases. The sequence runs out 3 residues before the end of the CDR3; the remainder is reconstructed from the germline J gene. The germline V gene has CDR1 DFQATT and CDR2 SNEGSKA (reference sequence). There are 16 residues in the CDR3.

For this clone: The read ends 3 residues before the CDR3 terminus; that terminus is restored from the germline J gene. The chain recombines TRBV6-2 or TRBV6-3 with TRBJ1-1, with 8 bases identical to TRBD1. The CDR3 extends over 16 amino acids. The V gene's germline CDR1 is MNHEY and CDR2 SVGEGT. With 2 bases clipped from V and 6 bases from J, the junction kept 11 bases outside the gene matches. CDR3 DNA, as far as it was read: TGTGCCAGCAGTTACCACCTAGCAGGGGGCAGCGCTGAA. It codes for CASSYHLAGGSAE. Given in full, the CDR3 is CASSYHLAGGSAEAFF.

Concerning this clone itself: The CDR3 end is not reached by the read, which stops 3 residues before it; the germline J gene fills it in. The V gene is TRBV20-1, the J gene TRBJ2-3; 9 bases align to TRBD2. This CDR3 is built from 13 residues. Looked up from germline, CDR1 is DFQATT and CDR2 is SNEGSKA (reference sequence). The covered CDR3 bases are TGCAGTGCTAGACTAGCGGGGAAAGAGACG. This sequence encodes CSARLAGKET. The whole CDR3 is CSARLAGKETQYF.

In regard to this clone: The CDR3 is cut off 3 residues early in the read; its end comes from the germline J gene. The gene calls are TRBV29-1 and TRBJ2-2; TRBD2 is a possible D gene (5 bases). This CDR3 has 12 amino acids. The germline V gene encodes CDR1 SQVTM and CDR2 ANQGSEA. The germline V and J ends were trimmed by 3 bases and 6 bases, with 8 bases remaining between them. The CDR3: CSVEAGAGELFF. The part of the CDR3 DNA that was read is TGCAGCGTTGAGGCGGGTGCCGGGGAG.

Note on this clone: The read gets to within 3 residues of the CDR3 end, and the germline J gene fills in the rest. The chain uses TRBV6-2 or TRBV6-3 and TRBJ2-1; D uncertain. CDR3 length: 15 residues. The germline V gene has CDR1 MNHEY and CDR2 SVGEGT. V dropped 0 bases and J dropped 7 bases, with 13 bases sitting between them. This CDR3 reads CASSYSFQNPNEQFF. The part of the CDR3 DNA that was read is TGTGCCAGCAGTTACTCCTTCCAGAATCCGAATGAG.

With regard to this clone: The read is 3 residues too short to cover the CDR3 end, so that end is filled in from the germline J gene. The chain couples TRBV7-3 to TRBJ2-5, with TRBD2 matching 9 bases. Trimming took 1 base from V and 5 from J; bases not matched to a gene: 20. The CDR3 is made up of 20 amino acids. CDR1 is SGHTA, CDR2 FQGTGA, per germline. The DNA read from the CDR3 is TGTGCCAGCAGCTTAAGGGCCCCTGCAGGTGGTAGCGGGAGAAGGGAGACC. It codes for CASSLRAPAGGSGRRET. The whole CDR3 protein is CASSLRAPAGGSGRRETQYF.

Comments on this clone: The read ends 3 residues early relative to the CDR3; the germline J gene fills the gap. The gene calls are TRBV12-3 or TRBV12-4 and TRBJ2-3; TRBD2 matches at 7 bases. V was clipped by 6 bases and J by 7 bases; unmatched bases: 13. CDR3 size: 15 residues. The CDR3 protein is CASSRLAGSGNTQYF. CDR3 DNA, as far as it was read: TGTGCCAGCAGCAGACTAGCAGGCAGCGGGAATACG.